This T cell receptor beta chain was captured by sequencing in a study of blood T cell repertoires in COVID-19. Authors' analysis steps: Quantification of nucleated cells was approximated via reference gene primer amplification. Profiling relied on immunoSEQ multiplex PCR, and the TCRdb table lists in-frame clones only, not all of them. The V and J calls and clone size come from that table; D and trimming were worked out from the DNA. The table shows about 230,000 clones, with nearly 90% occurring only once. Germline lookup yields CDR1 SGHRS and CDR2 YFSETQ. This CDR3 has 19 amino acids. The V and J ends lost 0 bases and 2 bases, in that order; junction bases with no gene match: 10. Which cohort a participant joined came from the clinical history participants gave.

The receptor comes from a woman in her twenties or thirties with acute COVID-19. The specimen sequenced was PBMCs or T cells enriched from blood (not recorded which). The chain links TRBV5-1 to TRBJ2-1, with 11 nucleotides matching TRBD2. The CDR3 region has the DNA TGCGCCAGCAGCTTGGATAGGGCTAGCGGGGGGCTGGCCTACAATGAGCAGTTCTTC. Residues: CASSLDRASGGLAYNEQFF.